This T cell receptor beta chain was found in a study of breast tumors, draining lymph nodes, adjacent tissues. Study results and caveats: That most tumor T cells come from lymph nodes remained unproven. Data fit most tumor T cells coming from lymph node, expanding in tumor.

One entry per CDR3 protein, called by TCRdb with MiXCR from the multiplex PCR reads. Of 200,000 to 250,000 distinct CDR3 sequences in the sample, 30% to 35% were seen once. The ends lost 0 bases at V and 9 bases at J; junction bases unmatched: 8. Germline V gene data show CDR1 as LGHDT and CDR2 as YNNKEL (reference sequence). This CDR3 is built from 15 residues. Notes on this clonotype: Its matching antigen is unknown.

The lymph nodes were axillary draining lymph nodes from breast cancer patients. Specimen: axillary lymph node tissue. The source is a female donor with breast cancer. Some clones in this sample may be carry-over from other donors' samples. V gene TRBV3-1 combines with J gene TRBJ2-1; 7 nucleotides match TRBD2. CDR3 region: CASSQEAVGEGEQFF. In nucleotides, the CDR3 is TGTGCCAGCAGCCAAGAAGCCGTGGGGGAGGGTGAGCAGTTCTTC.